Shown below are 3 T cell receptor beta chains from a single sample sequenced in a study of early T cells in non-severe SARS-CoV-2 infection (TCRdb year 2021). The library was built by means of 5' RACE. The sequencer was a NextSeq 500. TCRdb redid the processing of the public reads, applying fastp at Q25 and MiXCR, and retained in-frame beta chains. One record per CDR3 amino acid sequence lists the most common genes and DNA. The sample table shows some 64,000 distinct CDR3 sequences, and around 20% are seen once. The ten biggest clones cover over 8% of the sample. Sequencing used whole blood, obtained at baseline. The receptors derive from an adult who was a healthcare worker with PCR-confirmed SARS-CoV-2 infection or an uninfected control (not recorded which).

The chain recombines TRBV3-1 with TRBJ2-7; D remains ambiguous. This CDR3 region has 14 residues. V gave up 1 base and J gave up 1 base, with 8 bases separating them. Germline V gene sequence: CDR1 LGHDT, CDR2 YNNKEL (reference sequence). Here the CDR3 DNA reads TGTGCCAGCAGCCAAGTCTACAGTTCCTACGAGCAGTACTTC. This encodes CASSQVYSSYEQYF.

The CDR3 DNA is TGTGCCAGCAGCCCGGACAGGGGGCCAGAGACCCAGTACTTC. Translation gives CASSPDRGPETQYF. The chain links TRBV7-7 to TRBJ2-5, with TRBD1 matching over 11 bases. CDR1 is SSHAT, CDR2 FNYEAQ, per germline (reference sequence). Unmatched junction bases numbered 3, after V lost 5 bases and J lost 4 bases. This CDR3 is 14 amino acids long.

This clonotype was seen at least ten times. This chain joins TRBV20-1 and TRBJ2-7; D perhaps matches TRBD1 (5 bases). The CDR3 spans 11 residues. Germline CDR1 and CDR2: DFQATT and SNEGSKA (reference sequence). DNA of the CDR3: TGCAGGACAGTAAACTCCTACGAGCAGTACTTC. Amino acid sequence: CRTVNSYEQYF.